Listed below are T cell receptor beta chains from one sample, sequenced in a study of T cells expressing NK-cell markers. TCRdb re-called the 5' RACE reads; every CDR3 protein appears as one record, without DNA. The sample's table shows 150,000 or so distinct CDR3 sequences. Sequencing was done on a sample of blood T cells: a sorted CD56 or NKG2C T cell subset, CD4+ or CD8+ T cells, or bulk PBMC T cells (not recorded which). Receptors originate from a woman aged 50 to 60 in good health. Each CDR3 is given with its conserved first and last residue. Fields, in order: V gene, J gene, CDR3 protein.

TRBV7-8,TRBJ2-1,CASTLAGPSPNEQFF
TRBV27,TRBJ2-2,CASSALMTSGTGELFF
TRBV7-9,TRBJ1-4,CASSMDSPTNEKLFF
TRBV4-1,TRBJ1-2,CASSQDPGTGAYGYTF
TRBV14,TRBJ2-1,CASSQDPAGLNEQFF
TRBV18,TRBJ2-1,CASSPEAGITYNEQFF
TRBV11-3,TRBJ2-6,CASSEIGTGKGSGANVLTF
TRBV10-3,TRBJ2-7,CAGGGGEGSLEQYF
TRBV11-2,TRBJ2-2,CASTHGGGQGTAGGERFF
TRBV28,TRBJ1-6,CASSFWPYNSPLHF
TRBV27,TRBJ1-5,CASSLWGNQPQHF
TRBV2,TRBJ2-4,CASRRSEETLAKNIQYF
TRBV11-2,TRBJ2-4,CASSLRLADDIQYF
TRBV27,TRBJ2-1,CASSLSIGLEQFF
TRBV27,TRBJ2-1,CASEDTNPPNEQFF
TRBV14,TRBJ2-7,CASSQENGYEQYF
TRBV7-9,TRBJ1-1,CASSLRDREAFF
TRBV27,TRBJ2-1,CASSLSGGRAHEQFF
TRBV15,TRBJ2-1,CATSRARFSEQFF
TRBV12-3/TRBV12-4,TRBJ2-1,CASGVGHNEQFF